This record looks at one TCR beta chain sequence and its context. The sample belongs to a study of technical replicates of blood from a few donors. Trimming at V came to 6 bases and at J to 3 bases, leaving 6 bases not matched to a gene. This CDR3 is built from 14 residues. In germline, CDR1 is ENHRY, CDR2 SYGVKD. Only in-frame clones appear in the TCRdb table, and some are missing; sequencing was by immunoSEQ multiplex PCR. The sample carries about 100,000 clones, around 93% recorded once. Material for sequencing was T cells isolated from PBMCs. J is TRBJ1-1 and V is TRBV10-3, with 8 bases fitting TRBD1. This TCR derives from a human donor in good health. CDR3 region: CAISKDRGYTEAFF. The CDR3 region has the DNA TGTGCCATCAGCAAAGACAGGGGATACACTGAAGCTTTCTTT.